A single sample gave rise to the 8 T cell receptor beta chains below, sequenced in a study of CD8 T cells in Susac syndrome. After extraction with the RNeasy kit, about 0.45 to 1 ug of the RNA was reverse transcribed using random hexamers. One entry per CDR3 protein results from TCRdb running MiXCR on the immunoSEQ multiplex PCR reads. The table records about 300,000 distinct CDR3 sequences, about 91% of them present only once. Sequenced sample: CD4+ T cells from PBMCs. These TCRs come from a human donor with multiple sclerosis.

The chain combines TRBV9 with TRBJ2-2, with 8 bases identical to TRBD1. CDR1 is SGDLS and CDR2 is YYNGEE in the germline V gene. CDR3 length: 15 residues. J lost 3 bases, V lost 4 bases, and 5 bases had no gene match. CDR3 DNA: TGTGCCAGCAGCCCGGGACAGGTTGACACCGGGGAGCTGTTTTTT. Its protein is CASSPGQVDTGELFF.

The chain employs TRBV13 and TRBJ2-1, with 13 bases matching TRBD2. The CDR3 has 20 residues. CDR1 and CDR2 from the germline V gene are PRHDT and FYEKMQ (reference sequence). V lost 4 bases to trimming and J lost 0 bases; unmatched junction nucleotides: 12. CDR3 loop: CASSSRTGTSGASSYNEQFF. The CDR3 DNA is TGTGCCAGCAGCTCCCGCACCGGGACTAGCGGGGCCAGCTCCTACAATGAGCAGTTCTTC. The full variable domain, with the rest looked up from reference TRBV13 and TRBJ2-1, is AAGVIQSPRHLIKEKRETATLKCYPIPRHDTVYWYQQGPGQDPQFLISFYEKMQSDKGSIPDRFSAQQFSDYHSELNMSSLELGDSALYFCASSSRTGTSGASSYNEQFFGPGTRLTVL.

This clonotype was seen a few times. The chain is built from TRBV7-9 and TRBJ2-7; TRBD1 might be the D (5 bases). Germline CDR1 SEHNR, CDR2 FQNEAQ (reference sequence). The CDR3 length is 15 residues. The V end lost 1 base, the J end lost 2 bases, and 12 bases lay between the germline ends. The CDR3 DNA is TGTGCCAGCAGCTTAGATGGCCACAGGACCTACGAGCAGTACTTC. Translation gives CASSLDGHRTYEQYF.

The chain has TRBV14 and TRBJ2-1, with a possible D match to TRBD2 (5 bases). The CDR3 totals 12 residues. V was shortened by 6 bases and J by 8 bases, with 11 bases between the two germline ends. Germline CDR1 and CDR2: SGHDN and FVKESK. This chain's CDR3 is CASRRGSYEQFF. As DNA, the CDR3 is TGTGCCAGCAGGAGAGGGTCCTATGAGCAGTTCTTC.

In this sample, this clonotype turned up once. The rearrangement joins TRBV7-9 to TRBJ2-1; TRBD2 might be the D (5 bases). CDR3 length equals 14 residues. Trimming cost V 1 base and J 9 bases, with 13 bases left between them. CDR1 is SEHNR, CDR2 FQNEAQ, per germline (reference sequence). CDR3 sequence: CASSLELVSAEQFF. CDR3 DNA: TGTGCCAGCAGCTTAGAACTAGTCTCGGCTGAGCAGTTCTTC.

The chain uses TRBV3-1 and TRBJ1-5, with D maybe TRBD1 (6 bases). The CDR3 covers 14 residues. V lost 4 bases and J lost 3, with 10 bases in between. Germline V gives CDR1 LGHDT, CDR2 YNNKEL (reference sequence). The CDR3 DNA sequence: TGTGCCAGCAGCCTCGGACAGAACAATCAGCCCCAGCATTTT. Its protein is CASSLGQNNQPQHF. Full variable domain (remainder filled in from reference TRBV3-1 and TRBJ1-5): DTAVSQTPKYLVTQMGNDKSIKCEQNLGHDTMYWYKQDSKKFLKIMFSYNNKELIINETVPNRFSPKSPDKAHLNLHINSLELGDSAVYFCASSLGQNNQPQHFGDGTRLSIL.

This rearrangement joins TRBV7-9 to TRBJ2-1; 10 nucleotides line up with TRBD2. CDR1 is SEHNR and CDR2 is FQNEAQ in the germline V gene (reference sequence). This CDR3 has 15 residues. Unmatched junction bases numbered 10, after V lost 4 bases and J lost 10 bases. This CDR3 is CASSSGLAARGEQFF. The CDR3 DNA reads TGTGCCAGCAGCTCAGGACTAGCGGCAAGAGGCGAGCAGTTCTTC.

V usage is TRBV20-1 and J usage is TRBJ2-5; weak D call: TRBD2 (5 bases). The CDR3 totals 14 residues. From germline, CDR1 is DFQATT and CDR2 SNEGSKA (reference sequence). Trimming removed 6 bases at V and 5 bases at J, with 19 bases between. CDR3 in DNA: TGCAGTGCCCTTGACGTGGACTGGCGGGAGACCCAGTACTTC. It specifies CSALDVDWRETQYF.